The present T cell receptor beta chain was sequenced within a study of T cell repertoires in cytomegalovirus infection. Study context: CMV infection together with matching HLA type was indicated by public TCR beta signatures. General study results and limits: Carriers of CMV and the relevant HLA type were discriminated by public TCR beta frequency. What dominated the ex vivo response were HLA-C-restricted CMV-specific TCR beta clonotypes.

The CDR3 loop spans 13 amino acids. Germline V gene data show CDR1 as MNHEY and CDR2 as SMNVEV (reference sequence). V was pared by 6 bases and J by 7 bases, with 0 bases of the junction left unmatched. MiXCR, run by TCRdb on the reads, gives a single entry per CDR3 protein. Of 740,000 or so distinct CDR3 sequences in the sample, less than 40% were seen once. There are many counts of this clonotype. The antigen is unknown. The sequenced sample consisted of PBMCs. This sequence originates from a human donor in good health (CMV status not recorded). Some clones in this sample may be carry-over from other donors' samples. V and J are TRBV27 and TRBJ1-6, with TRBD1 matching over 10 bases. The CDR3 region is CASRGQGNSPLHF. CDR3 DNA: TGTGCCAGCAGGGGACAGGGGAATTCACCCCTCCACTTT.